This record covers a single TCR beta chain. One end of the junction varies from germline; a read error may be responsible. The source of the sample is a study of blood T cell repertoires in COVID-19. Study at large: Samples of COVID-19 (acute and convalescent) were obtained from the United States, Italy and Spain. From T cells, B-cell-depleted T cells, or PBMCs came the material, which was cDNA or gDNA.

As handled by the study authors: Estimation of nucleated cell counts relied on the amplification of reference gene primers. Sequenced by immunoSEQ multiplex PCR; TCRdb stores in-frame clones only, minus some. V, J and clone size were drawn from that table, and D and trimming were deduced from the DNA. Of about 120,000 clones listed, over 65% were seen once; the top ten hold approximately 4.5%. The TCR sequence derives from a woman in her 70s with acute or convalescent COVID-19. The specimen was peripheral blood.

DNA of the CDR3: TGTGCCAGCAGTTTAGGGAGGAACTATGGCTACACCTTC. Encoded protein: CASSLGRNYGYTF. This chain connects TRBV7-6 to TRBJ1-2; D gene ambiguous. The CDR3 sequence is 13 residues long. Germline CDR1 and CDR2: SGHVS and FNYEAQ.